A few counts support the clone carrying this T cell receptor beta chain. The antigen is undetermined. MiXCR was run by TCRdb on the reads, yielding one entry per CDR3 protein. In the table there are about 920,000 distinct CDR3 sequences, less than 40% of which are singletons. The CDR3 consists of 15 residues. The ends were cut back, 3 bases at V and 5 bases at J, with 17 bases in the middle. Germline V gives CDR1 DFQATT, CDR2 SNEGSKA (reference sequence). This record comes from a study of T cell repertoires in cytomegalovirus infection. Study as a whole: TCR beta signatures that were public indicated CMV infection and matching HLA type. Findings and caveats of the study: CMV-specific TCR beta clonotypes restricted by HLA-C were the ones dominating the ex vivo response.

The receptor was isolated from a human donor in good health (CMV status not recorded). Some clones in this sample may be carry-over from other donors' samples. V usage is TRBV20-1 and J usage is TRBJ1-5; a possible D gene is TRBD1 (5 bases). The input for sequencing was cultured CD8+ T cells from PBMCs, taken from culture after CMV antigen stimulation. The CDR3 DNA sequence: TGCAGTGCTAGGCGAGGGGCACGGGTCGATCAGCCCCAGCATTTT. It encodes CSARRGARVDQPQHF.